This TCR beta chain was profiled in a study of T cells after yellow fever vaccination. Via MiXCR, TCRdb re-called the 5' RACE reads, giving one row per CDR3 protein. This table has 50,000 or so distinct CDR3 sequences, 7.4% appearing once. This clonotype was detected many times. V shed 7 bases and J 1 base; nucleotides not matched to a gene: 12. Germline V lookup: CDR1 LNHNV, CDR2 YYDKDF (reference sequence). This CDR3 has 17 residues. The chain couples TRBV15 to TRBJ2-1; 8 nucleotides match TRBD1. Specimen: CD8+ T cells sorted from PBMCs, collected roughly 15 days after the first yellow fever vaccination. The sequence was obtained from a man between 18 and 29 years old who received the YFV17D yellow fever vaccine. The CDR3 loop is CATNGNHRGNSYNEQFF. The DNA for the CDR3 is TGTGCCACCAACGGAAACCACAGGGGGAATTCCTACAATGAGCAGTTCTTC.